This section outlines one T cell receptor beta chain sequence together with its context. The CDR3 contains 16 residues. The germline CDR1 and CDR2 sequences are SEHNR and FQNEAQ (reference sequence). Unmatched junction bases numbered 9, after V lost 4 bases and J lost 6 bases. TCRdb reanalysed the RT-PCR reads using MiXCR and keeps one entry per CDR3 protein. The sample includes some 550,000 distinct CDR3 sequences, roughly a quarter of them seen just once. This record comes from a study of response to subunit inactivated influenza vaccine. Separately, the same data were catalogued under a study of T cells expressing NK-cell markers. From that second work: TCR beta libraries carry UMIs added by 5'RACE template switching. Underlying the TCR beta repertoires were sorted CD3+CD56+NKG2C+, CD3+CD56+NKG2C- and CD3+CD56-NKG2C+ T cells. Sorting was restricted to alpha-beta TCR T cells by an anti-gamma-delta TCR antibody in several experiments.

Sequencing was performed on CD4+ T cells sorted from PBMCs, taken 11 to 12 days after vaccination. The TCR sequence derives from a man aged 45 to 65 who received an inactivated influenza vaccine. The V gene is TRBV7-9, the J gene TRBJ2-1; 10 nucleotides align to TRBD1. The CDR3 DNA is TGTGCCAGCAGCTCACTTCGACAGGGGGCGGTCAATGAGCAGTTCTTC. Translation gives CASSSLRQGAVNEQFF.